Listed below are T cell receptor beta chains from one sample, sequenced in a study of blood T cell repertoires in COVID-19. Sequenced by immunoSEQ multiplex PCR; TCRdb stores in-frame clones only, minus some. The sample contains 180,000 or so clones, approximately 85% of which appear only once. Material: peripheral blood. The receptors derive from an older woman with acute or convalescent COVID-19. CDR3s include the opening cysteine and the closing phenylalanine or tryptophan. A D gene is named only where the DNA matches it firmly. Clone size is shown for a subset of rows, as once, few, many or a class of expanded clone.

D gene,J gene,clone size,V gene,CDR3 DNA,CDR3 protein
-,TRBJ1-1,-,TRBV5-1,TGCGCCAGCAGCTTGGAGGCGGGGAGGGCTGAAGCTTTCTTT,CASSLEAGRAEAFF
TRBD2,TRBJ2-5,-,TRBV7-2,TGTGCCAGCAGCTTAGTAGGAGCGGGAGGCCAGGGAGGGACCCAGTACTTC,CASSLVGAGGQGGTQYF
-,TRBJ1-2,-,TRBV5-1,TGCGCCAGCAGCTTGGGCGGGCAGATCTATGGCTACACCTTC,CASSLGGQIYGYTF
-,TRBJ2-5,once,TRBV4-2,TGTGCCAGCAGCCAAGAGCCCGCCTACGAAGAGACCCAGTACTTC,CASSQEPAYEETQYF
-,TRBJ1-2,-,TRBV4-1,TGCGCCAGCAGCCCCACCGGGACATCATATGGCTACACCTTC,CASSPTGTSYGYTF
TRBD2,TRBJ2-3,-,TRBV2,TGTGCCAGCCCCCCGGGACTAGCGGGCAATAAAAGCACAGATACGCAGTATTTT,CASPPGLAGNKSTDTQYF
TRBD1,TRBJ1-5,few,TRBV18,TGTGCCAGCTCACCGGGACAGGCGCCAGCAGCCCAGCATTTT,CASSPGQAPAAQHF
-,TRBJ2-1,-,TRBV6-1,TGTGCCAGCAGTGAAGCGCCACAGTACTACAATGAGCAGTTCTTC,CASSEAPQYYNEQFF
-,TRBJ1-2,-,TRBV2,TGTGCCAGCAGCAATACACCTGGACAAGGCGGCTACACCTTC,CASSNTPGQGGYTF
-,TRBJ1-2,-,TRBV30,TGTGCTCAAGGTCCCGGGGGCTACACCTTC,CAQGPGGYTF
TRBD2,TRBJ2-3,-,TRBV28,TGTGCCAGCTACCAGCGGGAGGGGACAGATACGCAGTATTTT,CASYQREGTDTQYF
TRBD2,TRBJ2-1,few,TRBV6-1,TGTGCCAGCGAACTAGCGGGAGAGGATGAGCAGTTCTTC,CASELAGEDEQFF
-,TRBJ1-4,-,TRBV5-1,TGCGCCAGCAGCTCAGACAGTGGGAGGACTAATGAAAAACTGTTTTTT,CASSSDSGRTNEKLFF
-,TRBJ1-2,-,TRBV7-3,TGTGCCAGCAGTCCCATGGGGAGGGGCGGCTTGCCCCAAGGCTACACCTTC,CASSPMGRGGLPQGYTF
-,TRBJ1-1,-,TRBV11-3,TGTGCCAGCAGCCCCCTTGCAGGGGACACTGAAGCTTTCTTT,CASSPLAGDTEAFF
-,TRBJ1-2,-,TRBV12-3/TRBV12-4,TGTGCCAGCAGCTCAGGGTACAATGGCTACACCTTC,CASSSGYNGYTF
-,TRBJ2-5,-,TRBV29-1,TGCAGCGTTGAAGATAACGGAGAGACCCAGTACTTC,CSVEDNGETQYF
TRBD2,TRBJ2-1,-,TRBV5-4,TGTGCCAGCAGTCCGGGACTAGATAATGAGCAGTTCTTC,CASSPGLDNEQFF
TRBD1,TRBJ2-7,-,TRBV5-1,TGCGCCAGCAGCTTGCGACAGGGGGTGAACGAGCAGTACTTC,CASSLRQGVNEQYF
-,TRBJ1-5,few,TRBV10-3,TGTGCCATCAGTGACATTAGCAATCAGCCCCAGCATTTT,CAISDISNQPQHF
-,TRBJ2-1,-,TRBV5-6,TGTGCCAGCAGCTGGGGAGGGGGGCGAGATGAGCAGTTCTTC,CASSWGGGRDEQFF
TRBD2,TRBJ2-1,-,TRBV19,TGTGCCAGTAGTATACCCGGACTAGCGGGAGTTAATGAGCAGTTCTTC,CASSIPGLAGVNEQFF
-,TRBJ1-2,-,TRBV11-2,TGTGCCAGCAGCGCCGGGGGGCGGGCTGGCTACACCTTC,CASSAGGRAGYTF
-,TRBJ1-5,-,TRBV6-6,TGTGCCAGCAGTTACACGCTAGATCAGCCCCAGCATTTT,CASSYTLDQPQHF
-,TRBJ1-3,once,TRBV28,TGTGCCAGCAGTTTTTCCGAGTCTGGAAACACCATATATTTT,CASSFSESGNTIYF
-,TRBJ2-5,-,TRBV3-1/TRBV3-2,TGTGCCAGCAGCCCTGGAATGTGGGAGAGGGAGACCCAGTACTTC,CASSPGMWERETQYF
TRBD1,TRBJ1-5,few,TRBV6-5,TGTGCCAGCAGCTGGACAGGGGCATATCAGCCCCAGCATTTT,CASSWTGAYQPQHF
TRBD1,TRBJ1-5,few,TRBV28,TGTGCCAGCAGTCCGGGGACAGGGGCGACGCCCCAGCATTTT,CASSPGTGATPQHF
-,TRBJ1-3,-,TRBV5-4,TGTGCCAGCAGCTTGGCTGGGCCTACCTTTGGAAACACCATATATTTT,CASSLAGPTFGNTIYF
TRBD1,TRBJ2-2,-,TRBV5-4,TGTGCCAGCAGCTGGACCGGACAGGGTGGGGAGCTGTTTTTT,CASSWTGQGGELFF
-,TRBJ1-2,few,TRBV5-1,TGCGCCAGCAGCCTTACGACAACTAACTATGGCTACACCTTC,CASSLTTTNYGYTF
-,TRBJ2-2,-,TRBV11-3,TGTGCCAGCGGTAGCGGGAACACCGGGGAGCTGTTTTTT,CASGSGNTGELFF
TRBD2,TRBJ2-1,few,TRBV19,TGTGCCAGTAGTATCGGGACTAGTTCCAATGAGCAGTTCTTC,CASSIGTSSNEQFF
-,TRBJ1-2,-,TRBV9,TGTGCCAGCAGCGTAGATGTCCTACGCGGTAGTGGCTACACCTTC,CASSVDVLRGSGYTF
-,TRBJ1-2,-,TRBV24-1,TGTGCCACCAGTGACCCAAACATCAGGGATGACTACACCTTC,CATSDPNIRDDYTF
-,TRBJ1-1,-,TRBV4-2,TGTGCCAGCAGCCTACCCTCCGGGGGTACTGAAGCTTTCTTT,CASSLPSGGTEAFF